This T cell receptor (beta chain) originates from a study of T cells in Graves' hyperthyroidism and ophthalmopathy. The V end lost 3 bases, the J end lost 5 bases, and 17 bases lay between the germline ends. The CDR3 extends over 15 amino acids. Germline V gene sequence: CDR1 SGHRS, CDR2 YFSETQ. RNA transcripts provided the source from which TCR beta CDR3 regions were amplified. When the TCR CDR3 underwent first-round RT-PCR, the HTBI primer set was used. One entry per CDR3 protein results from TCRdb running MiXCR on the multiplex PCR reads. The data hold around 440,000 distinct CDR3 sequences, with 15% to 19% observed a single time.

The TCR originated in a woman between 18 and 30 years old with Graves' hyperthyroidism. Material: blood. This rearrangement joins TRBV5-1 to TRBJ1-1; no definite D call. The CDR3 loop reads CASSSRFPYWTEAFF. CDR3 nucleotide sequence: TGCGCCAGCAGCTCAAGATTCCCGTACTGGACTGAAGCTTTCTTT.